This TCR beta chain originates from a study of shared clonotypes between healthy human individuals. Overall study context: Those who served as donors were a couple of women and three men between the ages of 18 and 49.

Sequencing was performed with immunoSEQ multiplex PCR; in TCRdb, only in-frame clones are kept and a portion is missing. The sample holds about 2.4 million clones, roughly 93% seen once. Division of CD4+ cells produced a CD45RA+ naive subset and a CD45RA-negative memory subset. The CDR3 is 14 residues long. V was cut by 1 base and J by 3 bases, with 8 bases left in between. The germline V gene encodes CDR1 SGHNT and CDR2 YENEEA. Sequenced material: naive CD4+ T cells from PBMCs. Documented subset: CD45RA+ positively selected. The receptor was derived from a man in his late teens or twenties in good health. Some clones in this sample may be carry-over from other donors' samples. V and J are TRBV11-3 and TRBJ2-3; tentative D call: TRBD1 (5 bases). In DNA form, the CDR3 reads TGTGCCAGCAGCTTAGCCAGGGCGACAGATACGCAGTATTTT. Its translation: CASSLARATDTQYF.